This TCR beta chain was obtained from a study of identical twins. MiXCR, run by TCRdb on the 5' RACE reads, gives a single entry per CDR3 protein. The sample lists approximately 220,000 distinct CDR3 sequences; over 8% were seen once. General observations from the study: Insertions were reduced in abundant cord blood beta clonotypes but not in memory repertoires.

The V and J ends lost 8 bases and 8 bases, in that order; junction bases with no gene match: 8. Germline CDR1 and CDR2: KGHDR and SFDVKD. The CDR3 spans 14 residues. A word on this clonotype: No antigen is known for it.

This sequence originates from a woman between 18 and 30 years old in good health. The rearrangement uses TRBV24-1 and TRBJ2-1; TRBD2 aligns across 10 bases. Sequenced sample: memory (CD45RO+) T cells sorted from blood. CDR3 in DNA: TGTGCCACCATTGCCGCTAGCGGGAGTCATGAGCAGTTCTTC. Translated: CATIAASGSHEQFF.